The source of this TCR beta chain is a study of shared clonotypes between healthy human individuals. Study-wide context: A donor's plate count was three for CD4 naive and three for CD4 memory; CD8 naive had two and CD8 memory one. Whole-study findings and limits: Clonotypes shared by all four donors outscored non-shared clonotypes in generation probability. Despite large depth, sorted-subset datasets appeared incompletely sequenced.

Over several immunoSEQ plates, each subset's genomic DNA was distributed in even portions. Profiling relied on immunoSEQ multiplex PCR, and the TCRdb table lists in-frame clones only, not all of them. The sample holds around 2.1 million clones, approximately 95% seen once. From germline, CDR1 is MNHEY and CDR2 SVGAGI. CDR3 length equals 14 residues. Trimming left V 3 bases short and J 3 bases short, with 12 bases between. A note on this clone: Its target is not known.

V is TRBV6-5 and J is TRBJ2-7, with D possibly being TRBD2 (5 bases). The TCR sequence derives from a man younger than 30 in good health. The specimen sequenced was naive CD4+ T cells sorted from blood. Specified subset: CD45RA+ positively selected. The CDR3 DNA sequence: TGTGCCAGCAGTTATGAGCGGCGGCACTACGAGCAGTACTTC. This codes for CASSYERRHYEQYF.